The 20 T cell receptor beta chains in this list originate from one sample, sequenced in a study of T-cell memory formation after mild COVID-19 (dated by TCRdb to the early 2020s). The library was prepared using 5' RACE. For sequencing, an Illumina NovaSeq 6000 was employed. TCRdb's own reprocessing of the public reads used fastp at Q25 and MiXCR and kept productive beta chains. Every distinct CDR3 protein forms one entry, paired with its most common genes and DNA. A total of around 430,000 distinct CDR3 sequences appear in this sample, approximately 15% of them only once. Of the sample, roughly a fifth is held by the ten largest clones. Input material: PBMCs or a T cell subset sorted from them (not recorded which). Every receptor here comes from a man between 18 and 35 years old who had mild COVID-19 (a few samples of this study predate the infection). The sample titles of this study are shuffled in the database, so cell type and time point are left out; the donor was told from shared clones.

The chain recombines TRBV6-2 or TRBV6-3 with TRBJ2-7; D might be TRBD2 (5 bases). V was cut by 2 bases and J by 4 bases, with 6 bases left in between. This CDR3 spans 12 amino acids. Germline CDR1 reads MNHEY; CDR2 reads SVGEGT. The CDR3 protein is CASSYRGYEQYV. CDR3 bases: TGTGCCAGCAGTTACCGCGGGTACGAGCAGTACGTC.

The chain employs TRBV24-1 and TRBJ1-1; possible D gene TRBD1, 6 bases. Trimming took off 5 bases at V and 5 bases at J, with 14 bases between the two ends. This CDR3 comprises 14 residues. Per germline, CDR1 KGHDR and CDR2 SFDVKD. The DNA for the CDR3 is TGTGCCACCAGTGGGGCAGGGGTGGAAACTGAAGCTTTCTTT. Protein: CATSGAGVETEAFF.

Ten or more counts support this clonotype. The chain combines TRBV9 with TRBJ2-4, with 7 bases that match TRBD2. Per the germline V gene, CDR1 is SGDLS and CDR2 is YYNGEE. The CDR3 consists of 12 residues. J was trimmed by 6 bases and V by 3 bases; bases with no gene match: 0. CDR3 DNA: TGTGCCAGCAGCGCTAGCGGAAACATTCAGTACTTC. Translating it yields CASSASGNIQYF.

The genes are TRBV6-5 and TRBJ2-3; 8 bases match TRBD2. The germline CDR1 and CDR2 sequences are MNHEY and SVGAGI. V was clipped by 11 bases and J by 7 bases; unmatched bases: 11. There are 13 residues in the CDR3. CDR3 sequence: CASGRGGSHTQYF. In DNA, the CDR3 is TGTGCCTCCGGCCGGGGGGGTAGCCATACGCAGTATTTT.

A note on this clonotype: The germline gene is not matched at one end of the junction; a read error may be the cause. The chain links TRBV7-3 to TRBJ2-2; D not certain. In germline, CDR1 is SGHTA, CDR2 FQGTGA. This CDR3 has 13 amino acids. CDR3: CASILTGTGELFF. As DNA, the CDR3 is TGTGCCAGCATCTTAACTGGTACCGGGGAGCTGTTTTTT.

The sample holds a few counts of this clonotype. Here the CDR3 DNA reads TGTGCCAGCAGCGTTTATCGGGACAGGGGTCGTGACTATGGCTACACCTTC. Its protein product is CASSVYRDRGRDYGYTF. The rearrangement links TRBV9 to TRBJ1-2; 10 positions match TRBD1. Per the germline V gene, CDR1 is SGDLS and CDR2 is YYNGEE. Germline trimming cut 2 bases from V and 3 bases from J; bases unmatched to any gene: 10. The CDR3 runs to 17 residues. The entire variable domain, with the rest obtained from reference TRBV9 and TRBJ1-2, is as follows: DSGVTQTPKHLITATGQRVTLRCSPRSGDLSVYWYQQSLDQGLQFLIQYYNGEERAKGNILERFSAQQFPDLHSELNLSSLELGDSALYFCASSVYRDRGRDYGYTFGSGTRLTVV.

This clonotype appeared a few times. V and J are TRBV6-1 and TRBJ1-3; 8 bases agree with TRBD1. The CDR3 totals 17 residues. CDR1 MNHNS and CDR2 SASEGT come from the germline V gene. V lost 6 bases and J lost 4; bases outside the gene matches: 14. In DNA, the CDR3 is TGTGCCAGCAGCGCGGACAGGGCCAATCCCCCCGGAAACACCATATATTTT. Translating it yields CASSADRANPPGNTIYF.

The chain recombines TRBV7-6 with TRBJ2-7; D is uncertain. Looked up from germline, CDR1 is SGHVS and CDR2 is FNYEAQ. Trimming stripped 2 bases from V and 3 bases from J, with 8 bases between. The CDR3 is 13 residues long. The chain's CDR3 is CASSLSKRYEQYF. CDR3 bases: TGTGCCAGCAGCTTATCAAAGCGCTACGAGCAGTACTTC.

This rearrangement joins TRBV2 to TRBJ1-5; D call uncertain. CDR3 size: 15 residues. CDR1 is SNHLY and CDR2 is FYNNEI in the germline V gene. Trimming took 5 bases from V and 4 from J, leaving 15 bases between them. CDR3 DNA: TGTGCCAGCAGTCCCAAAATAGACCCGAATCAGCCCCAGCATTTT. Its protein is CASSPKIDPNQPQHF.

Only one count was recorded for this clonotype. A much larger clone lies one base from this, so it may be a read error. The chain recombines TRBV6-6 with TRBJ2-1; TRBD1 might be the D (5 bases). Germline lookup yields CDR1 MNHNY and CDR2 SVGAGI (reference sequence). This CDR3 has 16 residues. CDR3 sequence reads: CGSSYSSQGTNNEQFF. CDR3 sequence (DNA): TGTGGCAGCAGTTACTCGAGCCAGGGTACCAACAATGAGCAGTTCTTC.

J is TRBJ1-2 and V is TRBV19; D may be TRBD1 (5 bases). The V and J ends lost 3 bases and 6 bases respectively, with 17 bases between them. This CDR3 is built from 15 residues. Germline lookup yields CDR1 LNHDA and CDR2 SQIVND (reference sequence). The CDR3 here is CASSIPGTGENGYTF. CDR3 nucleotides: TGTGCCAGTAGTATTCCAGGGACGGGTGAGAATGGCTACACCTTC. Complete variable domain (other parts from reference TRBV19 and TRBJ1-2): DGGITQSPKYLFRKEGQNVTLSCEQNLNHDAMYWYRQDPGQGLRLIYYSQIVNDFQKGDIAEGYSVSREKKESFPLTVTSAQKNPTAFYLCASSIPGTGENGYTFGSGTRLTVV.

The V and J genes are TRBV20-1 and TRBJ1-5, with D maybe TRBD1 (5 bases). The V end lost 4 bases, the J end lost 0 bases, and 10 bases lay between the germline ends. CDR1 and CDR2 (germline): DFQATT, SNEGSKA (reference sequence). The CDR3 runs to 14 residues. The CDR3 here is CSAMQGNSNQPQHF. As DNA, the CDR3 is TGCAGTGCTATGCAGGGAAATAGCAATCAGCCCCAGCATTTT.

This clonotype came up a few times. The V gene is TRBV10-3, the J gene TRBJ2-5; D is undetermined. CDR3 length equals 13 residues. Germline V gene lookup returns CDR1 ENHRY and CDR2 SYGVKD. Trimming took 10 bases from V and 4 from J, leaving 16 bases between them. The CDR3 region has the DNA TGTGCCAGTCGATCGGGTCTGTTAGAGACCCAGTACTTC. It translates to CASRSGLLETQYF.

The rearrangement uses TRBV12-3 or TRBV12-4 and TRBJ1-1, with 8 positions matching TRBD1. This CDR3 region has 13 residues. The V segment lost 7 bases and the J segment 5 bases; nucleotides outside the gene matches: 6. The CDR3 region is CASNQQGGTEAFF. The CDR3 coding sequence is TGTGCCAGCAATCAACAGGGGGGGACTGAAGCTTTCTTT.

The table lists this clonotype with a few counts. V is TRBV3-1 and J is TRBJ1-1; no clear D gene. The CDR3 spans 13 residues. Between the trimmed V and J ends, which lost 1 base and 7 bases, there was a span of 10 bases. The V gene's germline CDR1 is LGHDT and CDR2 YNNKEL (reference sequence). CDR3 loop: CASSQVPGIEAFF. In DNA, the CDR3 is TGTGCCAGCAGCCAAGTGCCTGGGATTGAAGCTTTCTTT. Complete variable domain (other parts from reference TRBV3-1 and TRBJ1-1): DTAVSQTPKYLVTQMGNDKSIKCEQNLGHDTMYWYKQDSKKFLKIMFSYNNKELIINETVPNRFSPKSPDKAHLNLHINSLELGDSAVYFCASSQVPGIEAFFGQGTRLTVV.

The table lists this clonotype with a few counts. This rearrangement joins TRBV10-3 to TRBJ2-7; perhaps TRBD1 as D (6 bases). Looked up from germline, CDR1 is ENHRY and CDR2 is SYGVKD. This CDR3 spans 15 amino acids. V shed 4 bases and J shed 1 base, with 14 bases lying between them. CDR3 amino acids: CAISGRTASSYEQYF. The DNA for the CDR3 is TGTGCCATCAGTGGACGGACAGCGTCGTCCTACGAGCAGTACTTC.

The DNA for the CDR3 is TGCAGCCCCGGTCAGGATCATGAGCAGTTCTTC. Translation: CSPGQDHEQFF. This chain links TRBV29-1 with TRBJ2-1; D is ambiguous. The CDR3 sequence is 11 residues long. Germline assignment: CDR1 SQVTM and CDR2 ANQGSEA. The ends were cut back, 8 bases at V and 8 bases at J, with 13 bases in the middle.

A remark on this clonotype: The junction and the germline gene differ at one end; a read error may be behind it. V usage is TRBV4-3 and J usage is TRBJ2-3, with 7 positions matching TRBD1. Germline V CDR1 and CDR2: LGHNA, YSLEER. The CDR3 spans 15 residues. The CDR3: CASSQGGSGSDTQYF. In nucleotides, the CDR3 is TGCGCTAGCAGCCAAGGGGGCTCAGGGTCAGATACGCAGTATTTT.

This sequence joins TRBV6-1 and TRBJ2-7, with 11 bases matching TRBD2. The CDR3 extends over 15 amino acids. Looked up from germline, CDR1 is MNHNS and CDR2 is SASEGT. V shed 4 bases and J 3 bases; nucleotides not matched to a gene: 5. The CDR3 reads CASSGVAGGLYEQYF. CDR3 DNA: TGTGCCAGCAGTGGTGTAGCGGGGGGGCTCTACGAGCAGTACTTC.

This clonotype was detected a few times. The CDR3: CASSQDFGLAGDEQFF. The CDR3 DNA sequence: TGCGCCAGCAGCCAAGATTTCGGACTAGCGGGGGATGAGCAGTTCTTC. The rearrangement links TRBV4-3 to TRBJ2-1; the match to TRBD2 covers 13 bases. With 0 bases clipped from V and 8 bases from J, the junction kept 4 bases outside the gene matches. The CDR3 runs 16 residues. Germline V lookup: CDR1 LGHNA, CDR2 YSLEER.